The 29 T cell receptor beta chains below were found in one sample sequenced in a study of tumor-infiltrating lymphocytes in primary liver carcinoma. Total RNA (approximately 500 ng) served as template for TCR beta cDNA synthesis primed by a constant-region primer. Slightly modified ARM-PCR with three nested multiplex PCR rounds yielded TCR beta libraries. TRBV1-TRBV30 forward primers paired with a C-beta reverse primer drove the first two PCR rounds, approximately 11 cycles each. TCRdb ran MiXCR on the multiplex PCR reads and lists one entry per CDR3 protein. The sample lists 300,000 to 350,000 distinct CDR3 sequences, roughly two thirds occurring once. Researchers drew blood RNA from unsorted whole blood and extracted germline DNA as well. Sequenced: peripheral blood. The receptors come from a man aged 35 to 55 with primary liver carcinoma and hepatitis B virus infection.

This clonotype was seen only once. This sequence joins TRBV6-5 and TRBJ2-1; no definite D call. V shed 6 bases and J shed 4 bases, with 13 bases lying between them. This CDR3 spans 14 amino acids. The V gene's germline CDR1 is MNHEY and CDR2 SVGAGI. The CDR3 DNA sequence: TGTGCCAGCAGCCAATCGGTCGTGTACAATGAGCAGTTCTTC. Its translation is CASSQSVVYNEQFF.

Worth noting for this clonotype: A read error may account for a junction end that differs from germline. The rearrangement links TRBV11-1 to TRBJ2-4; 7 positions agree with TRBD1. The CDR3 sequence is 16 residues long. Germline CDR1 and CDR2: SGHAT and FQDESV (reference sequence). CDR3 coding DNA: TGCGCCAGCAGCCTATGGCCGGGACAGTGTCAAAACATTCAGTACTTC. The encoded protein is CASSLWPGQCQNIQYF.

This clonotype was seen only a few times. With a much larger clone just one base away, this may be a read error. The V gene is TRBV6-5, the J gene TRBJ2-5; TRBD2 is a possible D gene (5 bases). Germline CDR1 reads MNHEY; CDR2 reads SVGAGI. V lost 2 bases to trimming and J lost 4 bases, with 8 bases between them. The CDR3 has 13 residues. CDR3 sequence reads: CASSYGGVETQYF. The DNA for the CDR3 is TGTGCCAGCAGTTACGGAGGAGTAGAGACCCAGTACTTC.

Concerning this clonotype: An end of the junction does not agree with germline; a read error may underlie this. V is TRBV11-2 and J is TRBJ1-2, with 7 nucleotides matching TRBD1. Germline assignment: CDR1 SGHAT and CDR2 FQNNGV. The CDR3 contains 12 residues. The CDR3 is CASSFEQGSGAF. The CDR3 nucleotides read TGTGCCAGCAGCTTTGAACAGGGGTCGGGCGCCTTC.

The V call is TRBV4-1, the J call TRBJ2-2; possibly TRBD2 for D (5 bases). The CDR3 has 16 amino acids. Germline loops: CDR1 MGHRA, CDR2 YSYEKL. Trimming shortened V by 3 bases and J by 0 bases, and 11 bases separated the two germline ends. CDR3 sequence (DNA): TGCGCCAGCAGCCATCCTACAGCGGCGAACACCGGGGAGCTGTTTTTT. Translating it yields CASSHPTAANTGELFF.

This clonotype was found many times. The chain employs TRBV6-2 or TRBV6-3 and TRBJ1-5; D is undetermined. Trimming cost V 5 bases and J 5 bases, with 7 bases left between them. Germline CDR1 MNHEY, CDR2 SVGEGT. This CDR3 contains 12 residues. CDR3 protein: CASSRPDQPQHF. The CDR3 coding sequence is TGTGCCAGCAGTCGACCGGATCAGCCCCAGCATTTT.

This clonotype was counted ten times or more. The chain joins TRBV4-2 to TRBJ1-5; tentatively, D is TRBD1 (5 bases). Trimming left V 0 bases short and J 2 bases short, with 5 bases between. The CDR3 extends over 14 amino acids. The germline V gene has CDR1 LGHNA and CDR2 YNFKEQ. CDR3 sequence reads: CASSQETGNQPQHF. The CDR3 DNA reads TGTGCCAGCAGCCAAGAGACAGGCAATCAGCCCCAGCATTTT.

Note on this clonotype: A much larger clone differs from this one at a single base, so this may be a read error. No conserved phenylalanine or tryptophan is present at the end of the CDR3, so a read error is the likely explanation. CDR3 residues: CASSQRGVAGRGEQFS. In DNA form, the CDR3 reads TGTGCCAGCAGTCAGCGGGGGGTAGCGGGCCGGGGTGAGCAGTTCTCC. The chain uses TRBV12-3 or TRBV12-4 and TRBJ2-1; the match to TRBD2 covers 9 bases. The CDR3 loop spans 16 amino acids. The V gene end was trimmed by 5 bases and the J gene end by 9 bases; junction bases not matched to a gene: 14.

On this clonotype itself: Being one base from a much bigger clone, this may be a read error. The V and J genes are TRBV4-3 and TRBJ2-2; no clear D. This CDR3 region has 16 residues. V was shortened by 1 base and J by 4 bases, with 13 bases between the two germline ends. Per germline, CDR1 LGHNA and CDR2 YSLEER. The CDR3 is CASSQAGHYTTGELFF. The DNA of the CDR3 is TGCGCCAGCAGCCAAGCGGGTCACTACACCACCGGGGAGCTGTTTTTT.

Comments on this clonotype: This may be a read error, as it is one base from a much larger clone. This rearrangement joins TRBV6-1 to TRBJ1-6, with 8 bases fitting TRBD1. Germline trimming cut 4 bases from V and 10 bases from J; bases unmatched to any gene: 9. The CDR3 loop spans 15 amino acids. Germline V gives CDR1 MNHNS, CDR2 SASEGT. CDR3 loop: CASSAIGQGGSPLHF. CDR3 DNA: TGTGCCAGCAGTGCCATCGGACAGGGCGGCTCACCCCTCCACTTT.

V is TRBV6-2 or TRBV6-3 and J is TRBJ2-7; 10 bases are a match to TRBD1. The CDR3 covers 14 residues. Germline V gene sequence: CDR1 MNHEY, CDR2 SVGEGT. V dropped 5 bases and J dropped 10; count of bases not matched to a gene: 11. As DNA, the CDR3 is TGTGCCAGCAGTATGACAGGGGGCCCCTGGGAACAGTACTTC. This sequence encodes CASSMTGGPWEQYF.

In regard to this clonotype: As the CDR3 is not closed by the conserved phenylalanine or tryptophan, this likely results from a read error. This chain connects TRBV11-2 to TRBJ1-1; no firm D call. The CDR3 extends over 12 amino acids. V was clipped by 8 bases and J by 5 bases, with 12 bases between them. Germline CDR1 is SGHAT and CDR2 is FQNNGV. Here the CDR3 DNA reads TGTGCCAGCCGCCGCGATTATACTGAAGCTTTCCTT. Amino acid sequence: CASRRDYTEAFL.

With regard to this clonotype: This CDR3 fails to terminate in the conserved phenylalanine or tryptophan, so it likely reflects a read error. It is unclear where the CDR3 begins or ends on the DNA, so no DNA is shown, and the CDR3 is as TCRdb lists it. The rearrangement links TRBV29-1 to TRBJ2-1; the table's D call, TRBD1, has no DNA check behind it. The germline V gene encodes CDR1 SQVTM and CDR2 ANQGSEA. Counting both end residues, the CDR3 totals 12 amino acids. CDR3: CSVRQGGNEELL.

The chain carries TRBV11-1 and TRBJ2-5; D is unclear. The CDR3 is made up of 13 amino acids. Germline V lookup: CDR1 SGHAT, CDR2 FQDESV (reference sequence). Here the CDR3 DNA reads TGTGACGGCAGCTTGAACAGCCAAGAGACCCAGTACTTC. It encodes CDGSLNSQETQYF. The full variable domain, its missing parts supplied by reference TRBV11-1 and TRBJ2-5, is EAEVAQSPRYKITEKSQAVAFWCDPISGHATLYWYRQILGQGPELLVQFQDESVVDDSQLPKDRFSAERLKGVDSTLKIQPAELGDSAMYLCDGSLNSQETQYFGPGTRLLVL.

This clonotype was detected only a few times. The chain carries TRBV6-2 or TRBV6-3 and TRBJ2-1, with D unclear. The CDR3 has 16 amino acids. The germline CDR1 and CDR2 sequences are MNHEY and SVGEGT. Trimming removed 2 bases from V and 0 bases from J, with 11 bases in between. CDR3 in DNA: TGTGCCAGCAGTTACGATCCAGGAGTCTCCTACAATGAGCAGTTCTTC. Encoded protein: CASSYDPGVSYNEQFF.

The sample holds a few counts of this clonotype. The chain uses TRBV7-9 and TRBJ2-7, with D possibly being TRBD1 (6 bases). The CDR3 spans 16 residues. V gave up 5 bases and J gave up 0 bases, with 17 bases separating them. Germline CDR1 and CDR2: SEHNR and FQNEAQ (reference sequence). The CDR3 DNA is TGTGCCAGCAGCGCAAAAGACAGGATGATCTCCTACGAGCAGTACTTC. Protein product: CASSAKDRMISYEQYF.

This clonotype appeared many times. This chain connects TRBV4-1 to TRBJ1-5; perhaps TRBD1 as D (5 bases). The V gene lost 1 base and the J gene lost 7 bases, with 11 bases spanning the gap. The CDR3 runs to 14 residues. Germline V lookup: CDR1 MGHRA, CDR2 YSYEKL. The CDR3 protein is CASSQVVGGQPQHF. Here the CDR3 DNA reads TGCGCCAGCAGCCAAGTAGTCGGGGGACAGCCCCAGCATTTT.

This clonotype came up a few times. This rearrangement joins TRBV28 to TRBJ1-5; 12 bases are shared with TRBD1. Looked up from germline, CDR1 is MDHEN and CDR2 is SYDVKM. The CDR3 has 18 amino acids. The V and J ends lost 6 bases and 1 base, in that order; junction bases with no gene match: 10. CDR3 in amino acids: CASSTGTGGLWSNQPQHF. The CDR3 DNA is TGTGCCAGCAGCACCGGGACAGGGGGCCTCTGGAGCAATCAGCCCCAGCATTTT.

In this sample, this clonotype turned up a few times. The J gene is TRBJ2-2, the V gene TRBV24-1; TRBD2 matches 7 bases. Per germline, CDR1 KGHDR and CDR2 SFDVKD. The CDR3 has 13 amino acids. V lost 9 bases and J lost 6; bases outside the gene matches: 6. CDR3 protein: CATGRVSPGELFF. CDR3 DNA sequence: TGTGCCACCGGGAGGGTGTCGCCCGGGGAGCTGTTTTTT.

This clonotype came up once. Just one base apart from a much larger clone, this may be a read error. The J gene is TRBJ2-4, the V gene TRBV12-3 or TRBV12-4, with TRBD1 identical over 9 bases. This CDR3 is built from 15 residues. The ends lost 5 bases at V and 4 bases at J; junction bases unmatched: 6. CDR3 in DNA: TGTGCCAGCAGTCCGAGACAGGGGGGGAAAAACATTCAGTACTTC. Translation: CASSPRQGGKNIQYF.

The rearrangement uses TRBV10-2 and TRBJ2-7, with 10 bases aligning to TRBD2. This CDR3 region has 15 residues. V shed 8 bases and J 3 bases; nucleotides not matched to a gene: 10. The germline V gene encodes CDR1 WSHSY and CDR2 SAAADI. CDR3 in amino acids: CASGGSGTSVYEQYF. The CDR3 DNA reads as TGCGCCAGCGGAGGCTCCGGGACTAGCGTCTACGAGCAGTACTTC.

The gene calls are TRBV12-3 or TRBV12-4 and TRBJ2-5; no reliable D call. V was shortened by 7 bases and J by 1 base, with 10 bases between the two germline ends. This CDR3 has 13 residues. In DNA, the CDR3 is TGTGCCAGCAATCAAAGGTCCCAAGAGACCCAGTACTTC. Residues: CASNQRSQETQYF.

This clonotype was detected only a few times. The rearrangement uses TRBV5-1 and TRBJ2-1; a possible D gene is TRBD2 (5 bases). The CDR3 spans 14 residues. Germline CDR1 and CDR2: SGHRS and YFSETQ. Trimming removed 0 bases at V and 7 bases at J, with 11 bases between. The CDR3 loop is CASSLALGTNEQFF. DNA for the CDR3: TGCGCCAGCAGCTTGGCACTAGGAACAAATGAGCAGTTCTTC.

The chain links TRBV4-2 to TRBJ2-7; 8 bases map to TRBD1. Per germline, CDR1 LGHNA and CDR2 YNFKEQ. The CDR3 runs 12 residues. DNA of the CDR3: TGTGCGGGCAGCCAGGACAGGGACGAGCAGTACTTC. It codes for CAGSQDRDEQYF.

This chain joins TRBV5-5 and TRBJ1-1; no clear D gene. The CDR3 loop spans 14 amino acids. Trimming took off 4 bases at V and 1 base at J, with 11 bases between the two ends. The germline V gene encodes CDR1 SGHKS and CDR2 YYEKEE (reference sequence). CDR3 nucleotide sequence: TGTGCCAGCAGCCCGGAGGGTTCGAACACTGAAGCTTTCTTT. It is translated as CASSPEGSNTEAFF. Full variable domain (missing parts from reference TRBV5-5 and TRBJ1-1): DAGVTQSPTHLIKTRGQQVTLRCSPISGHKSVSWYQQVLGQGPQFIFQYYEKEERGRGNFPDRFSARQFPNYSSELNVNALLLGDSALYLCASSPEGSNTEAFFGQGTRLTVV.

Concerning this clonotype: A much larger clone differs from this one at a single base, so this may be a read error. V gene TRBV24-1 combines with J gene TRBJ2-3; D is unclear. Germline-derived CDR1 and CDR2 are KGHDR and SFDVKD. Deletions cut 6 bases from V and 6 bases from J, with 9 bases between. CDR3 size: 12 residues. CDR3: CATSSRTDTQYF. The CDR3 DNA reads TGTGCCACCAGTAGTAGGACCGATACGCAGTATTTT.

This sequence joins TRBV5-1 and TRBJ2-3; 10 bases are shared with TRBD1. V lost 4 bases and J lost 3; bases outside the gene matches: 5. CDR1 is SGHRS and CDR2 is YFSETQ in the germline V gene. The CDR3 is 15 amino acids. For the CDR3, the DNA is TGCGCCAGCAGCCACGACAGGGGGCGGACAGATACGCAGTATTTT. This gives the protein CASSHDRGRTDTQYF.

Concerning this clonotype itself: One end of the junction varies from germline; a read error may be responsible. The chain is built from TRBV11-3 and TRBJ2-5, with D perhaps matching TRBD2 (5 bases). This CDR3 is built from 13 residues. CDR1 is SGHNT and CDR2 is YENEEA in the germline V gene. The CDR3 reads CAGSPGTEETQYF. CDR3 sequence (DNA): TGTGCCGGCAGCCCGGGAACAGAAGAGACCCAGTACTTC.

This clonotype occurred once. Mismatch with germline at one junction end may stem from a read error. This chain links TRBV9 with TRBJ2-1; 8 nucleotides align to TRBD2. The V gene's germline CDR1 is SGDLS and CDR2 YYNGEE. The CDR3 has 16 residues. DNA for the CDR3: TGTGCCAGTAGCGCCCGGACCAGCGGGAGCCACAATGAGCAGTTCTTC. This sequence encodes CASSARTSGSHNEQFF.